Following are 25 T cell receptor beta chains from one sample sequenced in a study of CD8 T cells in ankylosing spondylitis. TCRdb used MiXCR to reprocess the 5' RACE reads, holding one entry per CDR3 protein. The sample carries tens of thousands of distinct CDR3 sequences, about 9% recorded once. Findings and caveats of the study: Apparently characteristic of ankylosing spondylitis blood was a TCR beta motif (about eight highly homologous variants).

Their recognized antigens are unknown. Material: blood, either unsorted or a sorted T cell fraction (not recorded which). The source of these receptors is a male donor with ankylosing spondylitis.

This clonotype was observed at least ten times. The chain links TRBV27 to TRBJ2-4; D not certain. V was clipped by 3 bases and J by 2 bases, with 8 bases between them. CDR3 length: 14 amino acids. Germline values: CDR1 MNHEY, CDR2 SMNVEV (reference sequence). CDR3 residues: CASSLLGPKNIQYF. CDR3 sequence (DNA): TGTGCCAGCAGTTTGTTAGGGCCCAAAAACATTCAGTACTTC.

Here the CDR3 reads CSVDSRVAGVAGELFF. The CDR3 coding sequence is TGCAGCGTCGACTCAAGGGTAGCGGGGGTGGCCGGGGAGCTGTTTTTT. This rearrangement joins TRBV29-1 to TRBJ2-2; 9 nucleotides align to TRBD2. The CDR3 consists of 16 residues. The germline V gene has CDR1 SQVTM and CDR2 ANQGSEA. With 6 bases clipped from V and 6 bases from J, the junction kept 14 bases outside the gene matches.

This clonotype was recorded a few times. The chain couples TRBV4-1 to TRBJ2-7, with D possibly TRBD1 on 5 matching bases. Trimming left V 3 bases short and J 0 bases short, with 15 bases between. The CDR3 has 16 amino acids. Germline CDR1 and CDR2: MGHRA and YSYEKL. The CDR3 region is CASSQIVVQGSYEQYF. CDR3 nucleotides: TGCGCCAGCAGCCAGATTGTGGTCCAGGGCTCCTACGAGCAGTACTTC.

This clonotype was seen at least ten times. The rearrangement joins TRBV5-1 to TRBJ1-5; TRBD1 aligns across 7 bases. With 2 bases clipped from V and 0 bases from J, the junction kept 8 bases outside the gene matches. Germline V gene lookup returns CDR1 SGHRS and CDR2 YFSETQ. This CDR3 comprises 17 residues. CDR3 loop: CASSFSTGQYSNQPQHF. As DNA, the CDR3 is TGCGCCAGCAGCTTTTCTACGGGACAGTATAGCAATCAGCCCCAGCATTTT.

This clonotype was counted many times. The chain combines TRBV5-6 with TRBJ1-1; D unclear. V dropped 2 bases and J dropped 2 bases, with 1 base sitting between them. Germline loops: CDR1 SGHDT, CDR2 YYEEEE. CDR3 length: 11 amino acids. The CDR3 DNA is TGTGCCAGCAGCTTTAACACTGAAGCTTTCTTT. It specifies CASSFNTEAFF.

The rearrangement uses TRBV6-1 and TRBJ1-2, with D hard to call. Germline-derived CDR1 and CDR2 are MNHNS and SASEGT. Trimming stripped 2 bases from V and 8 bases from J, with 18 bases between. CDR3 length: 15 amino acids. CDR3 in amino acids: CASSEPPGRGRGYTF. DNA for the CDR3: TGTGCCAGCAGTGAACCCCCTGGTCGAGGGCGCGGCTACACCTTC.

Ten or more counts support this clonotype. V is TRBV5-6 and J is TRBJ2-1; no firm D call. Germline V lookup: CDR1 SGHDT, CDR2 YYEEEE. The CDR3 has 14 residues. Trimming cost V 4 bases and J 2 bases, with 10 bases left between them. In DNA, the CDR3 is TGTGCCAGCAGCCCGGGCCATACCTACAATGAGCAGTTCTTC. This translates into CASSPGHTYNEQFF.

The DNA of the CDR3 is TGTGCCAGCAGGGCGTCCGGCGACACTGAAGCTTTCTTT. Translating it yields CASRASGDTEAFF. J is TRBJ1-1 and V is TRBV7-6, with no clear D. Germline V gene lookup returns CDR1 SGHVS and CDR2 FNYEAQ. This CDR3 comprises 13 residues. The V gene lost 6 bases and the J gene lost 3 bases, with 11 bases spanning the gap. Full variable domain (missing parts from reference TRBV7-6 and TRBJ1-1): GAGVSQSPRYKVTKRGQDVALRCDPISGHVSLYWYRQALGQGPEFLTYFNYEAQQDKSGLPNDRFSAERPEGSISTLTIQRTEQRDSAMYRCASRASGDTEAFFGQGTRLTVV.

The sample holds many counts of this clonotype. The chain joins TRBV21-1 to TRBJ2-7; the D call TRBD1 from the table was never checked on the DNA. TRBV21-1 is described as a pseudogene. The length of the CDR3 is 16 residues. The CDR3 loop reads CASSKAQGTGGYEQYF. CDR3 coding DNA: TGTGCCAGCAGCAAAGCACAAGGGACAGGGGGCTACGAGCAGTACTTC.

This clonotype showed up many times. The DNA of the CDR3 is TGTGCCAGCAGCTTAGGTCCGAGCCTCTGGGAGCAGTACGTC. The encoded protein is CASSLGPSLWEQYV. V gene TRBV7-8 combines with J gene TRBJ2-7; D remains ambiguous. The CDR3 length is 14 residues. Germline lookup yields CDR1 SGHVS and CDR2 FQNEAQ. V lost 1 base to trimming and J lost 7 bases, with 14 bases between them.

This clonotype was seen a few times. V gene TRBV11-2 combines with J gene TRBJ2-1; 8 bases match TRBD2. This CDR3 is built from 16 residues. Germline assignment: CDR1 SGHAT and CDR2 FQNNGV. Trimming at V came to 5 bases and at J to 9 bases, leaving 15 bases not matched to a gene. In nucleotides, the CDR3 is TGTGCCAGCAGCACCCCCCGGGAGGGTCTTGGCAGTGAGCAGTTCTTC. It yields the protein CASSTPREGLGSEQFF.

This clonotype has only one observation. The chain joins TRBV27 to TRBJ1-1; 8 bases map to TRBD1. There are 13 residues in the CDR3. Germline CDR1 and CDR2: MNHEY and SMNVEV (reference sequence). J lost 7 bases, V lost 5 bases, and 6 bases had no gene match. The CDR3 sequence is CASSGQGISEAFF. The CDR3 coding sequence is TGTGCCAGCAGTGGACAGGGAATCAGTGAAGCTTTCTTT.

The chain couples TRBV12-3 or TRBV12-4 to TRBJ2-7; the D is unclear. The CDR3 covers 12 residues. The V end lost 3 bases, the J end lost 3 bases, and 6 bases lay between the germline ends. CDR3 protein: CASSFNGYEQYV. The CDR3 DNA follows: TGTGCCAGCAGTTTCAACGGCTACGAGCAGTACGTC.

The chain is built from TRBV5-6 and TRBJ1-2, with 8 bases fitting TRBD1. The CDR3 length is 15 residues. CDR1 is SGHDT and CDR2 is YYEEEE in the germline V gene. J lost 4 bases, V lost 4 bases, and 9 bases had no gene match. CDR3 in amino acids: CASSPGTGERYGYTF. The CDR3 DNA reads TGTGCCAGCAGCCCTGGGACAGGAGAACGCTATGGCTACACCTTC.

The chain links TRBV4-1 to TRBJ2-5; weak D call: TRBD1 (5 bases). Germline V lookup: CDR1 MGHRA, CDR2 YSYEKL. V dropped 2 bases and J dropped 4 bases, with 8 bases sitting between them. The CDR3 sequence is 13 residues long. DNA of the CDR3: TGCGCCAGCAGCCAATTAGGGGCAGAGACCCAGTACTTC. Translated: CASSQLGAETQYF.

The chain joins TRBV27 to TRBJ2-3; TRBD1 matches at 9 bases. Germline CDR1 and CDR2: MNHEY and SMNVEV (reference sequence). With 4 bases clipped from V and 1 base from J, the junction kept 3 bases outside the gene matches. This CDR3 has 15 amino acids. The CDR3 spells CASSSWDRGTDTQYF. For the CDR3, the DNA is TGTGCCAGCAGTTCCTGGGACAGGGGCACAGATACGCAGTATTTT.

This clonotype has at least ten counts. The rearrangement joins TRBV6-5 to TRBJ1-2, with 8 bases that match TRBD1. V dropped 0 bases and J dropped 6; count of bases not matched to a gene: 3. CDR3 length: 14 amino acids. The V gene's germline CDR1 is MNHEY and CDR2 SVGAGI. The DNA of the CDR3 is TGTGCCAGCAGTTACTCGTCAGGGGGCAATGGCTACACCTTC. This codes for CASSYSSGGNGYTF.

This clonotype was detected only a few times. The chain uses TRBV5-4 and TRBJ2-1, with TRBD2 identical over 7 bases. This CDR3 region has 17 residues. Germline loops: CDR1 SGHNT, CDR2 YYREEE (reference sequence). V lost 3 bases, J lost 9 bases, and 18 bases stayed unmatched. The CDR3 nucleotides read TGTGCCAGCAGCTCTTATCCGCGAACTAGCGAAAGGACTGAGCAGTTCTTC. This encodes CASSSYPRTSERTEQFF.

This clonotype was detected only a few times. The chain carries TRBV29-1 and TRBJ2-3; maybe TRBD2 (5 bases). Trimming removed 6 bases from V and 6 bases from J, with 10 bases in between. This CDR3 is 11 amino acids long. Germline V gives CDR1 SQVTM, CDR2 ANQGSEA. CDR3 sequence reads: CSVARGDTQYF. The CDR3, as DNA: TGCAGCGTGGCGAGAGGGGATACGCAGTATTTT.

In this sample, this clonotype turned up a few times. The chain combines TRBV15 with TRBJ2-2; 8 bases agree with TRBD2. V shed 5 bases and J 5 bases; nucleotides not matched to a gene: 22. Germline V CDR1 and CDR2: LNHNV, YYDKDF (reference sequence). This CDR3 has 20 amino acids. CDR3 sequence: CATSSRQDESGRTNTGELFF. DNA for the CDR3: TGTGCCACCAGCTCGCGACAGGACGAGAGCGGGAGAACAAATACCGGGGAGCTGTTTTTT.

This rearrangement joins TRBV20-1 to TRBJ2-1; TRBD2 agrees at 10 bases. Germline values: CDR1 DFQATT, CDR2 SNEGSKA (reference sequence). Losses at the gene ends were 2 bases for V and 8 bases for J; bases not matched to a gene: 12. CDR3 length: 16 amino acids. CDR3 residues: CSARFEDSGRYYEQFF. As DNA, the CDR3 is TGCAGTGCTAGATTCGAGGATAGCGGGAGGTATTATGAGCAGTTCTTC.

Many counts were recorded for this clonotype. V gene TRBV30 combines with J gene TRBJ1-1, with a tentative D call TRBD1 (5 bases). There are 12 residues in the CDR3. Germline V gene data show CDR1 as GTSNPN and CDR2 as SVGIG (reference sequence). The V end was cut by 0 bases, the J end by 11 bases, with 13 bases between. For the CDR3, the DNA is TGTGCCTGGAGTGTAGGGGACCAGATGGCTTTCTTT. Its translation is CAWSVGDQMAFF.

This clonotype was detected a few times. This chain links TRBV30 with TRBJ1-1; 7 bases match TRBD1. The CDR3 is made up of 13 amino acids. The germline V gene has CDR1 GTSNPN and CDR2 SVGIG (reference sequence). Trimming at V came to 5 bases and at J to 0 bases, leaving 3 bases not matched to a gene. The CDR3 spells CAWATGMNTEAFF. The CDR3 nucleotides read TGTGCCTGGGCGACAGGGATGAACACTGAAGCTTTCTTT.

This clonotype has a handful of counts. As DNA, the CDR3 is TGCGCCATTGTCCCGGGACAGGGCTCTGAAGCTTTCTTT. The encoded protein is CAIVPGQGSEAFF. The V call is TRBV10-1, the J call TRBJ1-1, with 9 nucleotides matching TRBD1. Trimming removed 10 bases from V and 6 bases from J; junction bases left unmatched: 9. Per the germline V gene, CDR1 is WNHNN and CDR2 is SYGVQD (reference sequence). The CDR3 is 13 residues long.

This clonotype was detected many times. The chain uses TRBV29-1 and TRBJ2-7; 8 nucleotides line up with TRBD1. V shed 6 bases and J 7 bases; nucleotides not matched to a gene: 14. The CDR3 is 14 amino acids. CDR1 and CDR2 (germline): SQVTM, ANQGSEA. DNA of the CDR3: TGCAGCGTGGAAACCGGGACAGGCGGGCGGGAGCAGTACTTC. This codes for CSVETGTGGREQYF.